The present TCR beta chain was sequenced within a study of regulatory T cells in long-lasting Graves disease. This clonotype has a count of ten or more. Arm-PCR of CDR3 regions with iRepertoire HTBI primers generated TCR beta libraries. MiXCR, run by TCRdb on the multiplex PCR reads, gives a single entry per CDR3 protein. The sample lists just over 600,000 distinct CDR3 sequences; roughly 15% were seen once. Time point of the sample: newly diagnosed GD, antithyroid drugs for less than 3 months. There was RNA extracted from PBMCs, and the TCR library was made from it. This CDR3 comprises 14 residues. Trimming shortened V by 5 bases and J by 1 base, and 11 bases separated the two germline ends. The germline CDR1 and CDR2 sequences are SEHNR and FQNEAQ (reference sequence). These records were also assigned to another study, of T cells in Graves' hyperthyroidism and ophthalmopathy.

This clonotype was sampled from a woman in her 30s with Graves disease. Sample: peripheral blood mononuclear cells (PBMCs), taken at new diagnosis, from a patient treated with antithyroid drugs. The chain combines TRBV7-9 with TRBJ1-2, with D hard to call. CDR3 bases: TGTGCCAGCAGCCGTGGCGACGGTAACTATGGCTACACCTTC. This encodes CASSRGDGNYGYTF.